This T cell receptor beta chain was profiled in a study of T cells in Graves' hyperthyroidism and ophthalmopathy. Study findings and constraints: In simple terms, a model built on 13 V-J features told ophthalmopathy apart from stable hyperthyroidism.

What was amplified from RNA transcripts were TCR beta CDR3 regions. The HTBI primer set served for first-round RT-PCR of the TCR CDR3. TCRdb independently ran MiXCR on the multiplex PCR reads; one entry per CDR3 protein. The data contain about 530,000 distinct CDR3 sequences, 15% to 20% of them singletons. Trimming took off 2 bases at V and 6 bases at J, with 10 bases between the two ends. Germline-derived CDR1 and CDR2 are SEHNR and FQNEAQ (reference sequence). CDR3 length: 13 amino acids. Many counts were recorded for this clonotype. Its antigen is not identified. V and J are TRBV7-9 and TRBJ1-2; D ambiguous. Sample: blood. This clonotype originated in a woman aged 18-29 years with Graves' ophthalmopathy. The CDR3 spells CASSLRERDGYTF. CDR3 sequence (DNA): TGTGCCAGCAGCTTACGGGAGAGGGATGGCTACACCTTC.